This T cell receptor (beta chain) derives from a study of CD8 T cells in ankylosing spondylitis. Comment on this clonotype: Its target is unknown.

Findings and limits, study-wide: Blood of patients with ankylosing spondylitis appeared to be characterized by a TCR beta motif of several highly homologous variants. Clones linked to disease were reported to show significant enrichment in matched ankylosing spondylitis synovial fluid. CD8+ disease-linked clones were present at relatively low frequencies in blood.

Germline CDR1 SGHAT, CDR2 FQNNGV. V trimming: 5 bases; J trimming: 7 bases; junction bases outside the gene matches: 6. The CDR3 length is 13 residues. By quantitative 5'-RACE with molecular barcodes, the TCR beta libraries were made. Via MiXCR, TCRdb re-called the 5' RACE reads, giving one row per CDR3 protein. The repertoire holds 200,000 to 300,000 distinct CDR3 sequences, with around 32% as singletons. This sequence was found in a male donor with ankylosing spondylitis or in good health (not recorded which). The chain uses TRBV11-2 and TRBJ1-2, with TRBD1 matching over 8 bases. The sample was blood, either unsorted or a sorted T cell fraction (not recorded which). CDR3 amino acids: CASSPGGTFGYTF. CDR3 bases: TGTGCCAGCAGCCCAGGGGGCACTTTTGGCTACACCTTC.